This TCR beta chain was retrieved from a study of blood T cells in healthy people across ages. Study-level findings and limits: Unsorted PBMCs blocked a conclusive comparison of naive and antigen-experienced cells.

For the second PCR, which ran for about 6 to 11 cycles, a sample-barcoded 5' primer and a J-beta primer mix were used. MiXCR, applied by TCRdb to the 5' RACE reads, yields one record per CDR3 protein. The sample records approximately 810,000 distinct CDR3 sequences, less than 35% being singletons. About this clonotype itself: The antigen is not known.

This CDR3 is 13 amino acids long. Germline V gene sequence: CDR1 SQVTM, CDR2 ANQGSEA. The junction had 7 bases not matched to a gene; V was cut back by 5 bases and J by 3 bases. The clonotype originates from a woman older than 75 in good health. The source material was blood. This chain uses TRBV29-1 with TRBJ2-7, with 7 bases aligning to TRBD1. The CDR3 DNA follows: TGCAGCGTTAGGGAACAGGGGCTCTACGAGCAGTACTTC. This translates into CSVREQGLYEQYF.